The present entry profiles one T cell receptor (beta chain) with its context. This entry belongs to a study of blood T cell repertoires in COVID-19. Trimming stripped 2 bases from V and 0 bases from J, with 8 bases between. Germline CDR1 and CDR2: LNHDA and SQIVND (reference sequence). This CDR3 is 14 amino acids long. Only in-frame clones appear in the TCRdb table, and some are missing; sequencing was by immunoSEQ multiplex PCR. The repertoire has hundreds of thousands of clones, about four fifths of them found once; the top ten carry 8% to 13%. This sequence was found in a woman aged 80 or over with acute or convalescent COVID-19. This sequence joins TRBV19 and TRBJ2-7; no firm D call. The specimen was peripheral blood. The CDR3 DNA reads as TGTGCCAGTAGTATATATCTGAGCTCCTACGAGCAGTACTTC. This encodes CASSIYLSSYEQYF.